The sequence of this T cell receptor (beta chain) was determined in a study of blood T cell repertoires in COVID-19. Overall study: Sample material is recorded as cDNA or gDNA derived from T cells, B-cell-depleted T cells, or PBMCs.

TCRdb's table, derived via immunoSEQ multiplex PCR, lists solely in-frame clones and lacks some. This table has tens of thousands of clones, approximately 87% appearing once. This receptor was taken from a human donor in a cohort sampled during active COVID-19. The specimen sequenced was peripheral blood.

The CDR3 loop reads CASSYSQGADTQYF. The CDR3 DNA sequence: TGTGCCAGCAGTTACTCACAGGGCGCAGATACGCAGTATTTT. The V gene is TRBV6-5, the J gene TRBJ2-3, with a weak D call TRBD1 (6 bases). This CDR3 is 14 amino acids long. Germline CDR1 reads MNHEY; CDR2 reads SVGAGI. V was shortened by 0 bases and J by 4 bases, with 8 bases between the two germline ends.